This TCR beta chain was found in a study of control samples from healthy donors and cancer patients. The CDR3 has 15 residues. CDR1 and CDR2 from the germline V gene are MNHEY and SVGAGI. Trimming stripped 5 bases from V and 5 bases from J, with 18 bases between. Here immunoSEQ multiplex PCR was the method, and the copy in TCRdb shows in-frame clones only, minus some. The repertoire holds tens of thousands of clones, with 87% as singletons. This TCR was sampled from a woman aged 55-70 years with lung cancer. Sequenced: PBMCs. The J gene is TRBJ2-5, the V gene TRBV6-5; a weak D match, TRBD2 (6 bases). DNA for the CDR3: TGTGCCAGCAGTCCGCGGGGATACCTTCTCGAGACCCAGTACTTC. Translated, it gives CASSPRGYLLETQYF.